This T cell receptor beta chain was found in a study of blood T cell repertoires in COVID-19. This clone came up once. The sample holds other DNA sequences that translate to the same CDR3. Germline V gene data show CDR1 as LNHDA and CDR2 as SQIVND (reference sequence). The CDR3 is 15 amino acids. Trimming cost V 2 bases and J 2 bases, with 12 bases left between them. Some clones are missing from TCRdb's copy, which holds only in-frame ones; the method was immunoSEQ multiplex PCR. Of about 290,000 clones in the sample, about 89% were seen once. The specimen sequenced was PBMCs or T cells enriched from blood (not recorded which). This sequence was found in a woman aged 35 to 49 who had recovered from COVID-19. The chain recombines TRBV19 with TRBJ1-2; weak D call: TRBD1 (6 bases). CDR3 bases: TGTGCCAGTAGTATATCGGGGGGGCCCAACTATGGCTACACCTTC. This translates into CASSISGGPNYGYTF.